This TCR beta chain was identified in a study of glioma-infiltrating T cells after dendritic cell vaccination. Study information: Dendritic cell vaccination trial patients had either newly diagnosed or recurrent glioblastoma.

The V segment lost 10 bases and the J segment 2 bases; nucleotides outside the gene matches: 6. Germline V CDR1 and CDR2: SNHLY, FYNNEI. The CDR3 totals 13 residues. This clone was counted once. Primers: 60 V beta forward and 13 J beta reverse. Assay used: immunoSEQ multiplex PCR; TCRdb lists only in-frame clones, some missing. The profile shows about 58,000 clones, approximately 80% of them singletons. Time point given: after dendritic cell vaccination, including at tumor progression/relapse. Fresh-frozen tumor tissue and more than two years of survival data were available for all. This sequence originates from a human donor with glioblastoma. V gene TRBV2 combines with J gene TRBJ2-3; TRBD1 aligns across 7 bases. The sample here was blood, taken after dendritic cell vaccination. The CDR3 is CATRTGTTDTQYF. CDR3 DNA sequence: TGTGCCACCCGGACAGGTACCACAGATACGCAGTATTTT.